This TCR beta chain was retrieved from a study of blood T cell repertoires in COVID-19 (dated by TCRdb to 2020 to 2021). Background on the whole study: Samples from collaborators originated in the United States, Italy and Spain and spanned both the acute and convalescent phases of COVID-19. The prospective study material was composed of cDNA or gDNA derived from T cells, B-cell-depleted T cells, or PBMCs. Deeply sampled blood TCRbeta repertoires from subjects exposed to, actively infected with, or recovered from COVID-19 were included in the dataset. The repertoires were released in a freely available public database meant as a resource for research on the immune response to SARS-CoV-2. Samples came from the ongoing ImmuneRACE study (first 160 participants) plus 1,254 subjects from 6 global collaborators. The sample metadata nearly always contained a de-identified subject ID, COVID-19 status, age in years and sex. Where available, HLA class I and class II types were obtained from metadata supplied by the sample provider rather than from assay-based typing.

From a lookup of the germline V gene (reference sequence), CDR1 and CDR2 are SEHNR and FQNEAQ. Between the V and J ends, shortened by 5 bases and 12 bases respectively, the junction contains 14 bases. The CDR3 goes from the cysteine to the phenylalanine over 13 residues. The DNA shown is the 39-base CDR3, in frame from base 1. The table lists this clone with a few counts. What antigen it recognizes has not been identified. No much larger clonotype is one base removed from it; base qualities were not supplied. Points the paper makes about the study in general: Clinical and demographic metadata were provided uncurated, with the amount varying by source and participant.

TCRbeta CDR3 regions were amplified from genomic DNA by means of the immunoSEQ Assay, a bias-controlled multiplex PCR. Turning to the authors' computational methods: The number of nucleated cells in each sample was estimated by amplification of reference gene primers within the assay. To quantify the absolute abundance of each unique TCRbeta CDR3 rearrangement, sequence reads were collapsed and filtered. Productive Simpson clonality was computed per sample as the square root of Simpson's diversity index over productive rearrangements. TCRdb took over this immuneACCESS table, retaining in-frame rearrangements with V and J assigned. Such tables are incomplete; in checked studies, under half of the missing clones stem from an unresolved V gene, and the remainder is unexplained. V, J and clone size were drawn from that table, and D and trimming were deduced from the DNA. This sample comprises around 320,000 clones, 85% of them detected only once. Together, the top ten hold approximately 7.5% of the sample.

Collaborating institutions collected whole blood in K2EDTA tubes following their own protocols. For TCRbeta analysis, collaborators shipped samples in one of three forms: frozen whole blood, isolated PBMCs, or DNA extracted from either of those sample types. This chain joins TRBV7-9 to TRBJ1-6; matching of 5 bases hints at TRBD1 as the D gene. The receptor was isolated from a human donor in a cohort sampled during active COVID-19. Sequencing used peripheral blood. The DNA is as follows: TGTGCCAGCAGCCAAGGGACTCGGGTACCCCTCCACTTT. The translation is CASSQGTRVPLHF.